These T cell receptor beta chains were read from a single sample in a study of blood T cells in healthy people across ages. TCRdb reprocessed the 5' RACE reads via MiXCR and lists one record per CDR3 protein. The sample lists 710,000 or so distinct CDR3 sequences; about 20% were seen once. Source material: blood. Receptors originate from a man aged 70-80 years in good health. Both conserved end residues are part of each CDR3. A D gene is named only where the DNA matches it firmly. Size values are once, few and many counts, or a class for expanded clones, and some rows have none.

TRBJ2-3,.,.,TRBV27,CASRRWAGTDTQYF,TGTGCCAGCCGCCGATGGGCCGGCACAGATACGCAGTATTTT
TRBJ2-1,.,.,TRBV24-1,CATSVNRAGMHEQFF,TGTGCCACCAGTGTTAATCGGGCAGGGATGCATGAGCAGTTCTTC
TRBJ1-1,few,.,TRBV5-1,CASRTWPQVNTEAFF,TGCGCCAGCAGAACTTGGCCGCAGGTGAACACTGAAGCTTTCTTT
TRBJ2-3,many,.,TRBV7-2,CASSLWGAPTTDTQYF,TGTGCCAGCAGCTTATGGGGGGCTCCAACCACAGATACGCAGTATTTT
TRBJ2-3,.,.,TRBV12-3/TRBV12-4,CASGGNADTQYF,TGTGCCAGTGGAGGGAACGCAGATACGCAGTATTTT
TRBJ1-3,.,TRBD1,TRBV5-1,CARTGRSGNTIYF,TGCGCCAGGACAGGGAGGTCTGGAAACACCATATATTTT
TRBJ1-4,few,TRBD1,TRBV5-1,CASSFGQPGGNEKLFF,TGCGCCAGCAGCTTTGGACAACCAGGGGGTAATGAAAAACTGTTTTTT
TRBJ1-2,.,.,TRBV18,CASSPAPGSDGYAF,TGTGCCAGCTCACCAGCCCCAGGGTCGGATGGCTACGCCTTC
TRBJ2-3,.,TRBD2,TRBV7-3,CASSEGLAGLDTQYF,TGTGCCAGCAGCGAAGGACTAGCGGGATTGGATACGCAGTATTTT
TRBJ2-5,many,TRBD1,TRBV13,CASSTRTGSETQYF,TGTGCCAGCAGCACCCGGACAGGGAGTGAGACCCAGTACTTC
TRBJ1-4,few,.,TRBV7-9,CASSTDRGLEKLFF,TGTGCCAGCAGCACGGACAGAGGCCTTGAAAAACTGTTTTTT
TRBJ2-2,.,.,TRBV5-1,CASSLASYSTGELFF,TGCGCCAGCAGCTTGGCCAGCTATTCCACCGGGGAGCTGTTTTTT
TRBJ2-3,many,.,TRBV7-8,CASSWRHRVELHTQYF,TGTGCCAGCAGCTGGCGGCACAGGGTGGAGTTGCATACGCAGTATTTT
TRBJ2-4,many,.,TRBV7-9,CASSPLGGNIQYF,TGTGCCAGCAGCCCCCTTGGGGGAAACATTCAGTACTTC
TRBJ2-3,few,.,TRBV20-1,CSAHSGLLPGDTQYF,TGCAGTGCACATAGCGGTTTACTGCCGGGGGATACGCAGTATTTT
TRBJ2-7,.,.,TRBV20-1,CSARRATGASYEQYF,TGCAGTGCTAGAAGGGCGACGGGAGCCTCCTACGAGCAGTACTTC
TRBJ1-4,few,TRBD1,TRBV27,CASSPTGGPNEKLFF,TGTGCCAGCAGTCCCACAGGGGGCCCCAATGAAAAACTGTTTTTT
TRBJ1-2,.,.,TRBV30,CAWSPGNNYGYTF,TGTGCCTGGAGTCCCGGGAATAACTATGGCTACACCTTC
TRBJ2-3,.,.,TRBV18,CASSGDTSTDTQYF,TGTGCCAGCTCAGGGGATACTAGCACAGATACGCAGTATTTT
TRBJ1-2,.,TRBD1,TRBV4-1,CASSQDPRQGGYGYTF,TGCGCCAGCAGCCAAGATCCGCGACAGGGGGGGTATGGCTACACCTTC
TRBJ2-3,.,.,TRBV6-1,CASVTRLGFSDTQYF,TGTGCCAGCGTAACTAGACTTGGTTTTTCAGATACGCAGTATTTT
TRBJ2-6,.,TRBD1,TRBV5-1,CASSPWTGGSSGANVLTF,TGCGCCAGCAGCCCCTGGACAGGGGGTTCCTCTGGGGCCAACGTCCTGACTTTC
TRBJ1-1,few,TRBD1,TRBV5-1,CASSLSTGVSTEAFF,TGCGCCAGCAGCTTGAGTACAGGGGTGAGCACTGAAGCTTTCTTT
TRBJ1-4,few,.,TRBV6-1,CASSRSPTWEGGSNEKLFF,TGTGCCAGCAGCCGTTCCCCGACCTGGGAGGGGGGGTCCAATGAAAAACTGTTTTTT
TRBJ2-5,.,.,TRBV9,CASNKASQETQYF,TGTGCCAGCAACAAAGCTAGCCAAGAGACCCAGTACTTC
TRBJ2-1,.,TRBD2,TRBV9,CASSELAASYNEQFF,TGTGCCAGCAGCGAGCTAGCGGCTTCCTACAATGAGCAGTTCTTC
TRBJ2-1,.,TRBD2,TRBV7-8,CASSLVMGGPSNEQFF,TGTGCCAGCAGCTTAGTTATGGGAGGGCCCTCCAATGAGCAGTTCTTC
TRBJ1-2,.,.,TRBV12-3/TRBV12-4,CASTAAWRYGYTF,TGTGCCAGCACCGCCGCGTGGCGGTATGGCTACACCTTC
TRBJ2-1,.,.,TRBV20-1,CSAPTSRVGSYNEQFF,TGCAGTGCTCCTACTAGCAGGGTCGGGTCGTACAATGAGCAGTTCTTC
TRBJ2-3,.,TRBD2,TRBV2,CASRWGTSGSHTQYF,TGTGCCAGCAGGTGGGGGACTAGCGGGAGCCATACGCAGTATTTT
TRBJ2-5,.,.,TRBV12-5,CASGSGGQETQYF,TGTGCTAGTGGTTCAGGCGGCCAAGAGACCCAGTACTTC
TRBJ2-7,few,.,TRBV5-4,CASSLGASVRPHSYEQYF,TGTGCCAGCAGCTTGGGGGCCAGCGTTAGACCCCACTCCTACGAGCAGTACTTC
TRBJ1-3,few,.,TRBV20-1,CSARSEGWSSGNTIYF,TGCAGTGCTAGATCCGAGGGCTGGAGCTCTGGAAACACCATATATTTT
TRBJ2-3,.,TRBD1,TRBV29-1,CSTAGQGSIYF,TGCAGCACTGCGGGACAGGGTAGTATATATTTT
TRBJ2-2,few,TRBD2,TRBV5-1,CASSLVAGGPFDGELFF,TGCGCCAGCAGCTTGGTAGCGGGGGGACCCTTTGACGGGGAGCTGTTTTTT
TRBJ2-1,few,.,TRBV29-1,CSVSPTVSSYNEQFF,TGCAGCGTATCACCGACAGTGAGCTCCTACAATGAGCAGTTCTTC
TRBJ2-1,few,TRBD2,TRBV28,CASRRPSGTEQFF,TGTGCCAGCAGACGCCCTAGCGGGACTGAGCAGTTCTTC
TRBJ1-1,.,TRBD1,TRBV25-1,CASSQTGFQAFF,TGTGCCAGCAGTCAGACAGGGTTTCAAGCTTTCTTT
TRBJ1-2,few,.,TRBV6-5,CASIGAEGYTF,TGTGCCAGCATCGGGGCCGAGGGCTACACCTTC
TRBJ2-5,few,TRBD2,TRBV10-3,CAISASGGSKETQYF,TGTGCCATCAGTGCTAGCGGGGGGTCTAAAGAGACCCAGTACTTC
TRBJ2-7,few,.,TRBV27,CASSLSPKTYEQYF,TGTGCCAGCAGTTTATCTCCTAAAACCTACGAGCAGTACTTC
TRBJ1-2,.,TRBD1,TRBV7-9,CASRLQGAHGYTF,TGTGCCAGCAGACTTCAGGGGGCTCATGGCTACACCTTC
TRBJ2-3,.,TRBD1,TRBV18,CASSTGTGRTDTQYF,TGTGCCAGCTCAACCGGGACAGGGCGCACAGATACGCAGTATTTT
TRBJ1-2,few,.,TRBV5-5,CAGSLSSDLRLGYTF,TGTGCCGGCAGCTTGTCTTCGGACCTTCGTCTTGGCTACACCTTC
TRBJ1-1,few,TRBD1,TRBV6-1,CASSRRQGVVLTEAFF,TGTGCCAGCAGCAGAAGACAGGGGGTGGTTCTCACTGAAGCTTTCTTT
TRBJ2-7,few,.,TRBV6-6,CASSYSGRAYEQYF,TGTGCCAGCAGTTACTCTGGCAGGGCCTACGAGCAGTACTTC
TRBJ2-5,few,.,TRBV6-5,CASSYSRASRETQYF,TGTGCCAGCAGTTACTCGAGGGCTAGCCGAGAGACCCAGTACTTC
TRBJ1-1,few,TRBD1,TRBV7-2,CASSLGQGRGTNTEAFF,TGTGCCAGCAGCCTTGGACAGGGGAGGGGGACGAACACTGAAGCTTTCTTT
TRBJ2-1,many,.,TRBV7-2,CASSLAAGPYNEQFF,TGTGCCAGCAGCTTAGCGGCGGGCCCTTACAATGAGCAGTTCTTC